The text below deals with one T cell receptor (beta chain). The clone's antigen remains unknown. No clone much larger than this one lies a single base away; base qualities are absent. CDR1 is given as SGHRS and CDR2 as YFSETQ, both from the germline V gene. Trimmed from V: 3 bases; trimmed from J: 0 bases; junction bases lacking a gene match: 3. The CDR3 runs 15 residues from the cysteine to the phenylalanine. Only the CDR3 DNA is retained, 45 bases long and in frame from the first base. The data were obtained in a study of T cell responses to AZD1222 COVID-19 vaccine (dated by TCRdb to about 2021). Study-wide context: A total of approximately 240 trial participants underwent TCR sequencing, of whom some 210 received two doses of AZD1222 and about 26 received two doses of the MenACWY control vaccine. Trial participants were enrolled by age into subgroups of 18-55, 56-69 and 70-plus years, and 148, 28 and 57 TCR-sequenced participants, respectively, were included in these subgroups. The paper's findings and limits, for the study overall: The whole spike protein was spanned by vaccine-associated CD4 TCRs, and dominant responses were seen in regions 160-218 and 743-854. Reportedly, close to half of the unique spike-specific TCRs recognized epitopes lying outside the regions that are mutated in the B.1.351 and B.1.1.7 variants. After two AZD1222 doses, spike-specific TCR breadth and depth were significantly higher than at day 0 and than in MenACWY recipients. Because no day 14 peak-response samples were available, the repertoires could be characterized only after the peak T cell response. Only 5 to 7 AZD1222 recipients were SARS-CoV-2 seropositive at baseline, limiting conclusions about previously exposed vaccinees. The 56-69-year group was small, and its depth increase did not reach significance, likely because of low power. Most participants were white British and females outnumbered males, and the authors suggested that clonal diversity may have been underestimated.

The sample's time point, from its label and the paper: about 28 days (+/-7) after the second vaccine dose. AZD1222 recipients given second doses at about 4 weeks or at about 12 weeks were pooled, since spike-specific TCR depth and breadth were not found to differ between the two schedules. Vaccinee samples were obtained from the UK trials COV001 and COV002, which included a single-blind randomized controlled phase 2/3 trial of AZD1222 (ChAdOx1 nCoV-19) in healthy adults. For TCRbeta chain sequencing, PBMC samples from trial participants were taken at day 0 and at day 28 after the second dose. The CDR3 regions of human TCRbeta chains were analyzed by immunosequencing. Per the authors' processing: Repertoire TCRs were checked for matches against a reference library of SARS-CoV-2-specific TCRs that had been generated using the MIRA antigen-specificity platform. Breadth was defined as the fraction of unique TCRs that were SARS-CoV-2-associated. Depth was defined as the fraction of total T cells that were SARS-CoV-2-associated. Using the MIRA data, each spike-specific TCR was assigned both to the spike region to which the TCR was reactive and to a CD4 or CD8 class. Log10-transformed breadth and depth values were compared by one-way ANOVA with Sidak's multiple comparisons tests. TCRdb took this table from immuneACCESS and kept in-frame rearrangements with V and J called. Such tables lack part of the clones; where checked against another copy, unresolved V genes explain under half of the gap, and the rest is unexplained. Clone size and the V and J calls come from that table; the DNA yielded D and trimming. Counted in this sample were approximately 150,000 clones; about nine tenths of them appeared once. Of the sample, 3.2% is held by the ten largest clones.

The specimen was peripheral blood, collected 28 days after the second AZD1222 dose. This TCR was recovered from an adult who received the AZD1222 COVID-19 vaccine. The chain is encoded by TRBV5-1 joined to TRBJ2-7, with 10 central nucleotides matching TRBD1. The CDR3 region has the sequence CASSWDRGLSYEQYF. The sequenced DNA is TGCGCCAGCAGCTGGGACAGGGGCCTCTCCTACGAGCAGTACTTC.